One and the same sample provided the 22 T cell receptor beta chains below, sequenced in a study of regulatory T cells in long-lasting Graves disease. With iRepertoire HTBI primers and Arm-PCR of CDR3 regions, TCR beta libraries were built. TCRdb called the multiplex PCR reads again in MiXCR, with one record for every CDR3 protein. This table has around 400,000 distinct CDR3 sequences, 23% appearing once. The time point denotes: persistent/refractory GD, antithyroid drugs over 5 years with positive TRAb. There was RNA extracted from PBMCs, and the TCR library was made from it. This sample comprised peripheral blood mononuclear cells (PBMCs), obtained when the disease was refractory, from a patient treated with antithyroid drugs. The receptors derive from a woman aged 40 to 49 with Graves disease.

The V call is TRBV28, the J call TRBJ2-2, with 7 bases that match TRBD2. The V gene end was trimmed by 0 bases and the J gene end by 3 bases; junction bases not matched to a gene: 4. The germline V gene encodes CDR1 MDHEN and CDR2 SYDVKM. The CDR3 has 16 residues. CDR3 in amino acids: CASSLWASGYTGELFF. The CDR3, as DNA: TGTGCCAGCAGTTTATGGGCTAGCGGATACACCGGGGAGCTGTTTTTT.

This clonotype was detected only a few times. This chain joins TRBV3-1 and TRBJ1-6; D unclear. Trimming stripped 2 bases from V and 5 bases from J, with 13 bases between. Per the germline V gene, CDR1 is LGHDT and CDR2 is YNNKEL (reference sequence). The length of the CDR3 is 16 residues. Written as DNA, the CDR3 is TGTGCCAGCAGCCAATCGCGGCAGCAGAATAATTCACCCCTCCACTTT. Translating it yields CASSQSRQQNNSPLHF.

This clonotype was detected many times. The chain links TRBV20-1 to TRBJ2-7; D gene ambiguous. Germline V gene data show CDR1 as DFQATT and CDR2 as SNEGSKA (reference sequence). Trimming removed 1 base from V and 3 bases from J, with 7 bases in between. The CDR3 is made up of 12 amino acids. The CDR3 loop is CSARGDLYEQYF. CDR3 DNA: TGCAGTGCTAGAGGCGACCTCTACGAGCAGTACTTC.

The gene calls are TRBV7-9 and TRBJ2-1, with 9 bases identical to TRBD2. Germline CDR1 is SEHNR and CDR2 is FQNEAQ (reference sequence). The J segment lost 8 bases and the V segment lost 6 bases, leaving 11 bases of the junction unmatched. CDR3 size: 15 residues. The CDR3: CASRDLAGPGDEQFF. CDR3 sequence (DNA): TGTGCCAGCAGGGATCTAGCGGGACCCGGGGATGAGCAGTTCTTC.

Only a few counts were recorded for this clonotype. V and J are TRBV9 and TRBJ2-1; 9 nucleotides align to TRBD2. The CDR3 runs 15 residues. CDR1 and CDR2 (germline): SGDLS, YYNGEE. The V segment lost 3 bases and the J segment 2 bases; nucleotides outside the gene matches: 3. CDR3 protein: CASSAGTSPYNEQFF. The CDR3 DNA reads as TGTGCCAGCAGCGCCGGGACTAGCCCCTACAATGAGCAGTTCTTC.

This clonotype showed up many times. The chain couples TRBV25-1 to TRBJ1-6; 7 positions agree with TRBD1. The CDR3 covers 15 residues. Looked up from germline, CDR1 is MGHDK and CDR2 is SYGVNS. The V and J ends lost 3 bases and 9 bases, in that order; junction bases with no gene match: 8. The CDR3, as DNA: TGTGCCAGCAGTGACCGACAGGGAATTAGTTCACCCCTCCACTTT. Protein sequence: CASSDRQGISSPLHF.

In this sample, this clonotype turned up many times. The chain has TRBV28 and TRBJ2-7; D is possibly TRBD1 (6 bases). The CDR3 consists of 14 residues. Germline CDR1 reads MDHEN; CDR2 reads SYDVKM. The V gene lost 2 bases and the J gene lost 4 bases, with 12 bases spanning the gap. The CDR3 loop reads CASSLLGGIYEQYF. The CDR3 bases are TGTGCCAGCAGTTTACTAGGGGGAATTTACGAGCAGTACTTC.

This clonotype was found a few times. The chain uses TRBV5-4 and TRBJ2-5, with a possible D match to TRBD2 (7 bases). In germline, CDR1 is SGHNT, CDR2 YYREEE (reference sequence). The CDR3 spans 14 residues. V was cut by 10 bases and J by 5 bases, with 21 bases left in between. Here the CDR3 DNA reads TGTGCCTCCAACCTGGGGGGGGCAAGGGAGACCCAGTACTTC. The encoded protein is CASNLGGARETQYF.

The chain uses TRBV5-1 and TRBJ2-7, with TRBD1 as a possible D gene (6 bases). CDR1 SGHRS and CDR2 YFSETQ come from the germline V gene. The CDR3 spans 14 residues. Trimming removed 4 bases at V and 5 bases at J, with 16 bases between. The CDR3 spells CASSPSQGLNEQYF. Written as DNA, the CDR3 is TGCGCCAGCAGCCCCTCACAGGGTCTGAACGAGCAGTACTTC.

This clonotype was recorded a few times. The CDR3 DNA reads TGTGCCAGCTCACCACCCGTTTTAGCGGGAGGGCCAGCGGAGACCCAGTACTTC. This sequence encodes CASSPPVLAGGPAETQYF. The V call is TRBV18, the J call TRBJ2-5; 11 bases align to TRBD2. This CDR3 is 18 amino acids long. Per the germline V gene, CDR1 is KGHSH and CDR2 is LQKENI. Trimming cost V 0 bases and J 5 bases; bases outside gene matches: 11. The entire variable domain, with the rest obtained from reference TRBV18 and TRBJ2-5, is as follows: NAGVMQNPRHLVRRRGQEARLRCSPMKGHSHVYWYRQLPEEGLKFMVYLQKENIIDESGMPKERFSAEFPKEGPSILRIQQVVRGDSAAYFCASSPPVLAGGPAETQYFGPGTRLLVL.

Note on this clonotype: Being one base from a much bigger clone, this may be a read error. The chain combines TRBV6-4 with TRBJ2-5; D is possibly TRBD1 (6 bases). The CDR3 runs 13 residues. Germline V gene sequence: CDR1 MRHNA, CDR2 SNTAGT. The CDR3 here is CASSYYREETRYF. The CDR3 region has the DNA TGTGCCAGCAGTTACTACAGGGAAGAGACCCGGTACTTC.

This clonotype was observed many times. The genes are TRBV2 and TRBJ2-5; D uncertain. The CDR3 is made up of 10 amino acids. The germline V gene encodes CDR1 SNHLY and CDR2 FYNNEI. The CDR3: CLSFGETQYF. The DNA for the CDR3 is TGTTTAAGTTTCGGGGAGACCCAGTACTTC.

A word on this clonotype: A much bigger clone sits one base away, suggesting this may be a read error. J is TRBJ2-5 and V is TRBV28, with D hard to call. Per germline, CDR1 MDHEN and CDR2 SYDVKM. CDR3 length: 15 residues. This chain's CDR3 is CASSLPQRNQEAQYF. CDR3 sequence (DNA): TGTGCCAGCAGTTTACCCCAGAGAAATCAAGAGGCCCAGTACTTC.

This clonotype was observed many times. The V gene is TRBV2, the J gene TRBJ2-7, with TRBD2 identical over 7 bases. CDR1 and CDR2 (germline): SNHLY, FYNNEI. Trimming took 6 bases from V and 5 from J; bases not matched to a gene: 13. CDR3 length: 15 amino acids. The CDR3 nucleotides are TGTGCCAGCAGGGGACGAGGCGGGAGCACGAACGAGCAGTACTTC. It encodes CASRGRGGSTNEQYF.

This clonotype was seen many times. Mismatch with germline at one junction end may stem from a read error. The chain combines TRBV28 with TRBJ2-5; no definite D call. Per the germline V gene, CDR1 is MDHEN and CDR2 is SYDVKM. The CDR3 covers 12 residues. CDR3: CASSLKGAGIAF. CDR3 nucleotides: TGTGCCAGCAGTTTAAAGGGTGCAGGAATCGCCTTC.

This chain joins TRBV29-1 and TRBJ2-3; the D gene could be TRBD1 or TRBD2 (7 bases each). Germline assignment: CDR1 SQVTM and CDR2 ANQGSEA. The CDR3 length is 14 residues. V lost 7 bases and J lost 1, with 15 bases in between. CDR3 in amino acids: CSAEPGGGTDTQYF. CDR3 coding DNA: TGCAGCGCAGAACCAGGGGGGGGCACAGATACGCAGTATTTT.

This clonotype was counted only a few times. The V gene is TRBV7-6, the J gene TRBJ1-6; tentatively, D is TRBD1 (6 bases). This CDR3 spans 15 amino acids. Germline CDR1 reads SGHVS; CDR2 reads FNYEAQ. Between the trimmed V and J ends, which lost 1 base and 9 bases, there was a span of 13 bases. The CDR3 nucleotides are TGTGCCAGCAGCTTAGTGCGGGGGGCTGGTTCACCCCTCCACTTT. Translation: CASSLVRGAGSPLHF.

This clonotype has just a few counts. V usage is TRBV7-9 and J usage is TRBJ1-4, with 7 bases fitting TRBD1. J was trimmed by 3 bases and V by 5 bases; bases with no gene match: 3. CDR3 size: 14 residues. Germline CDR1 SEHNR, CDR2 FQNEAQ (reference sequence). CDR3: CASSGGTANEKLFF. In DNA form, the CDR3 reads TGTGCCAGCAGCGGTGGGACAGCTAATGAAAAACTGTTTTTT.

In this sample, this clonotype turned up many times. The chain uses TRBV28 and TRBJ1-2; tentatively, D is TRBD1 (6 bases). The V end lost 9 bases, the J end lost 6 bases, and 17 bases lay between the germline ends. This CDR3 is built from 13 residues. From germline, CDR1 is MDHEN and CDR2 SYDVKM. CDR3 amino acids: CASSVDSPDGYTF. CDR3 coding DNA: TGTGCCAGTTCAGTGGACAGTCCCGATGGCTACACCTTC.

This clonotype was picked up many times. V is TRBV28 and J is TRBJ2-7; D is perhaps TRBD1 or TRBD2 (5 bases each). V lost 8 bases and J lost 0, with 23 bases in between. From germline, CDR1 is MDHEN and CDR2 SYDVKM. The CDR3 runs to 17 residues. The CDR3 region is CASDYQGRTSFSYEQYF. The CDR3 bases are TGTGCCAGCGACTACCAGGGCAGAACCTCTTTCTCCTACGAGCAGTACTTC.

CDR3 amino acids: CASIEARGGSSYNEQFF. The CDR3 DNA reads as TGTGCCAGCATCGAAGCCCGCGGGGGGAGCTCCTACAATGAGCAGTTCTTC. The chain joins TRBV11-2 to TRBJ2-1, with TRBD2 identical over 8 bases. CDR3 length equals 17 residues. The V segment lost 7 bases and the J segment 0 bases; nucleotides outside the gene matches: 11. Germline V gene data show CDR1 as SGHAT and CDR2 as FQNNGV.

The table lists this clonotype with many counts. The chain recombines TRBV2 with TRBJ1-5; D is ambiguous. Germline-derived CDR1 and CDR2 are SNHLY and FYNNEI. Trimming removed 3 bases from V and 6 bases from J, with 12 bases in between. This CDR3 region has 14 residues. The CDR3 loop reads CASSESSSGQPQHF. The CDR3 DNA reads TGTGCCAGCAGTGAGTCGTCGTCGGGTCAGCCCCAGCATTTT.